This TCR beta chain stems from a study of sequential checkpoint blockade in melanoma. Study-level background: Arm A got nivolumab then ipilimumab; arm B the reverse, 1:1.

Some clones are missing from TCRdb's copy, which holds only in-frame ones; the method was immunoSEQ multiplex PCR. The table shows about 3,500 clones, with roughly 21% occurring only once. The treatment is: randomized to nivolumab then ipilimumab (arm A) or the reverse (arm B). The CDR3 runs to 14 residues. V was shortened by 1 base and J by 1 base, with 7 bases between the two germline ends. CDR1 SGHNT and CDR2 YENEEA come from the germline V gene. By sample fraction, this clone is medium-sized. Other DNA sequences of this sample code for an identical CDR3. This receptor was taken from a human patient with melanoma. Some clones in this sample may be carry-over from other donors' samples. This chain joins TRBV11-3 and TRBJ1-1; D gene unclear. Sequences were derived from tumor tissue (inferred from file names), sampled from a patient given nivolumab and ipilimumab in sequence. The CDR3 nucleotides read TGTGCCAGCAGCTTAGGCGCAGGGAACACTGAAGCTTTCTTT. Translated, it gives CASSLGAGNTEAFF.